This T cell receptor beta chain appears in the sequencing data of a study of T cell responses to AZD1222 COVID-19 vaccine. Overall study results and limits: Females made up more of the donors, who were largely white British, and clonal diversity may have come out too low. Without day 14 samples, only post-peak T cell repertoires were studied.

Worth noting for this clone: Antigen: not known.

The CDR3 extends over 15 amino acids. V was cut by 2 bases and J by 6 bases, with 11 bases left in between. Germline V gene lookup returns CDR1 MNHNY and CDR2 SVGAGI (reference sequence). Sequencing used immunoSEQ multiplex PCR; TCRdb keeps in-frame clones, though not all of them. The sample records roughly 200,000 clones, about 93% being singletons. This specimen was peripheral blood, taken on day 0 of MenACWY control vaccination. The TCR comes from an adult in good health. The chain has TRBV6-6 and TRBJ1-6, with D possibly TRBD1 on 6 matching bases. Here the CDR3 reads CASSYGTLANSPLHF. The CDR3 coding sequence is TGTGCCAGCAGTTACGGGACACTGGCTAATTCACCCCTCCACTTT.